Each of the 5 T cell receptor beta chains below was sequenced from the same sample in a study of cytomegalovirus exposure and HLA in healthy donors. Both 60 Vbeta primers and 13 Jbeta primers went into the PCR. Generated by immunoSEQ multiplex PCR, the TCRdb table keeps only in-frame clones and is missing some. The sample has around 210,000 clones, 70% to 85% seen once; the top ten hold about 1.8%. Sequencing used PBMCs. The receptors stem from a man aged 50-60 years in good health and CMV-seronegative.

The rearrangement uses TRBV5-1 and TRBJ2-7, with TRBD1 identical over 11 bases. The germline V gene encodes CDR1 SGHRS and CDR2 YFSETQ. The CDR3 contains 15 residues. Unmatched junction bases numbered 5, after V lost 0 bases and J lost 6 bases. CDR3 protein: CASSLEGQGGLEQYF. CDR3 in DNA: TGCGCCAGCAGCTTGGAGGGACAGGGGGGACTCGAGCAGTACTTC.

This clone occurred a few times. CDR3 in DNA: TGCGCCAGCAGCTTGGCCGGGCTAGCTACGAAATCCGGGGAGCTGTTTTTT. Its protein product is CASSLAGLATKSGELFF. The chain combines TRBV5-1 with TRBJ2-2; D may be TRBD2 (5 bases). CDR1 is SGHRS and CDR2 is YFSETQ in the germline V gene. V dropped 0 bases and J dropped 6 bases, with 18 bases sitting between them. The CDR3 extends over 17 amino acids. Full variable domain (missing parts from reference TRBV5-1 and TRBJ2-2): KAGVTQTPRYLIKTRGQQVTLSCSPISGHRSVSWYQQTPGQGLQFLFEYFSETQRNKGNFPGRFSGRQFSNSRSEMNVSTLELGDSALYLCASSLAGLATKSGELFFGEGSRLTVL.

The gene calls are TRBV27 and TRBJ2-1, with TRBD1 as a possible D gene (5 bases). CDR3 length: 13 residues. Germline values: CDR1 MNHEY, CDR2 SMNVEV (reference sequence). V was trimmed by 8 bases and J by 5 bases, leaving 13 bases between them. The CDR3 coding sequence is TGTGCCAGCGCTAATGGACAACACAATGAGCAGTTCTTC. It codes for CASANGQHNEQFF.

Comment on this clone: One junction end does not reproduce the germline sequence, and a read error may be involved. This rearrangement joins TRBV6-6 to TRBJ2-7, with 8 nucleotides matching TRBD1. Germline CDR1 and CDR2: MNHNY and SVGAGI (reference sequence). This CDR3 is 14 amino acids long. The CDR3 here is CTSSYTETGDEQYF. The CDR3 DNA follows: TGTACCAGCAGTTACACCGAGACAGGGGACGAGCAGTACTTC.

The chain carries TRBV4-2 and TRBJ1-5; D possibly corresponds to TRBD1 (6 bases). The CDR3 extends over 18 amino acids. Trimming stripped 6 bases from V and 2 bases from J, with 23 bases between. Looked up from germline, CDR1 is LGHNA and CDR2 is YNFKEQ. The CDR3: CASSLNPEESGGNQPQHF. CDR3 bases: TGTGCCAGCAGTCTAAACCCCGAGGAGTCAGGGGGCAATCAGCCCCAGCATTTT.